Given below is one T cell receptor beta chain in context. Its target is not known. Profiled with immunoSEQ multiplex PCR; TCRdb holds only in-frame clones, not every one. The table lists roughly 27,000 clones, about 94% of them singletons. These data belong to a study of T cell clonotyping in hematopoietic cell transplantation. Study results and caveats: Broader posttransplant TCR repertoire diversity was predicted by graft donor and pretransplant recipient Inverse Simpson Index values. Without cell sorting, CD4 versus CD8 contributions remain unresolved. Few recipient clonotypes overlapped donors; over 95% were de novo at given depth. After transplant, recipient diversity fell while pathologically expanded clonotypes grew through day 180.

The germline gives CDR1 MNHEY, CDR2 SVGAGI. The CDR3 sequence is 14 residues long. Trimming shortened V by 4 bases and J by 4 bases, and 13 bases separated the two germline ends. The receptor was isolated from a man aged 50-59 years in good health. Some clones in this sample may be carry-over from other donors' samples. The V gene is TRBV6-5, the J gene TRBJ1-2; D is undetermined. The source material was peripheral blood mononuclear cells. CDR3 in DNA: TGTGCCAGCAGTTCCTCTGGTTCGCGCTATGGCTACACCTTC. As protein: CASSSSGSRYGYTF.